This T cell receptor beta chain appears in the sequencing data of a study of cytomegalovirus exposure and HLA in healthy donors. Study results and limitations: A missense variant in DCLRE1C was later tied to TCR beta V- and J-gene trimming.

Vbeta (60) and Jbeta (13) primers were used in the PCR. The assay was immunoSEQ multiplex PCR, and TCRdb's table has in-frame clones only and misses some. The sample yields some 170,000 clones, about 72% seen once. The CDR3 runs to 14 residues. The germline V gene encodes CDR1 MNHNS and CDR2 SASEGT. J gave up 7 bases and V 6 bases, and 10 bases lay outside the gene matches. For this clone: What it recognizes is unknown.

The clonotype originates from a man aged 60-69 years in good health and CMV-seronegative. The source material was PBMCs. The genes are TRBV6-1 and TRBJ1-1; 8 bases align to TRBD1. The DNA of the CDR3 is TGTGCCAGCAGGCGAGGACAGGGATGGGGTGAAGCTTTCTTT. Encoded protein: CASRRGQGWGEAFF.